A selection of T cell receptor beta chains follows, all from one sample in a study of identical twins. TCRdb processed the 5' RACE reads anew with MiXCR; each CDR3 protein has one entry. This table holds more than 1.5 million distinct CDR3 sequences, less than 40% found once. Sequenced sample: cord blood. The receptors come from a newborn girl in good health. Both conserved end residues are part of each CDR3. The D gene is left open where the match is weak. Clone size is not always given. Where it is, it says once, few, many or a class for expanded clones.

cdr3_aa	cdr3_nt	j_call	clone_size	v_call	d_call
CASSLGGTRRPSSYNEQFF	TGTGCCAGCAGTTTGGGGGGGACTCGCCGTCCGAGCTCCTACAATGAGCAGTTCTTC	TRBJ2-1	NA	TRBV6-5	TRBD2
CASSQHGDEQFF	TGCGCCAGCAGCCAACATGGGGATGAGCAGTTCTTC	TRBJ2-1	few	TRBV4-1	NA
CAGSFASAVYGYTF	TGTGCCGGCAGTTTTGCGTCGGCGGTCTATGGCTACACCTTC	TRBJ1-2	NA	TRBV28	NA
CASSPGTSGGLYNEQFF	TGCGCCAGCAGCCCCGGGACTAGCGGGGGCCTTTACAATGAGCAGTTCTTC	TRBJ2-1	few	TRBV5-1	TRBD2
CSAGGRPLAKNIQYF	TGCAGTGCTGGTGGACGGCCACTAGCCAAAAACATTCAGTACTTC	TRBJ2-4	few	TRBV20-1	NA
CASSPGQGGYYGYTF	TGTGCCAGCAGTCCAGGACAGGGAGGTTACTATGGCTACACCTTC	TRBJ1-2	NA	TRBV27	TRBD1
CASRATGAYNSPLHF	TGTGCCAGCAGGGCCACGGGGGCTTATAATTCACCCCTCCACTTT	TRBJ1-6	NA	TRBV6-6	NA
CASSQAGGEMDTQYF	TGCGCCAGCAGCCAAGCCGGGGGTGAGATGGATACGCAGTATTTT	TRBJ2-3	few	TRBV4-1	NA
CASSLQGQGVYGYTF	TGTGCCAGCAGTTTACAGGGACAGGGGGTCTATGGCTACACCTTC	TRBJ1-2	NA	TRBV12-3/TRBV12-4	TRBD1
CASSLPHLSYGYTF	TGTGCCAGCAGTTTACCGCATCTATCCTATGGCTACACCTTC	TRBJ1-2	NA	TRBV28	NA
CASSYDTGTYNEQFF	TGTGCCAGCAGTTACGATACAGGGACCTACAATGAGCAGTTCTTC	TRBJ2-1	NA	TRBV6-5	NA
CASSRTPGGATQYF	TGTGCCAGCAGCCGGACTCCCGGGGGGGCTACGCAGTATTTT	TRBJ2-3	NA	TRBV28	TRBD2
CASSSPLRGLGADTQYF	TGTGCCAGCAGCTCCCCTTTGCGGGGCCTAGGGGCAGATACGCAGTATTTT	TRBJ2-3	NA	TRBV6-1	NA
CASSQGLVGADTQYF	TGTGCCAGCAGTCAGGGACTAGTGGGGGCAGATACGCAGTATTTT	TRBJ2-3	NA	TRBV6-2/TRBV6-3	TRBD2
CASSSKTWSSSTDTQYF	TGTGCCAGCAGCTCGAAGACTTGGAGTAGCAGCACAGATACGCAGTATTTT	TRBJ2-3	NA	TRBV7-2	NA
CASGRSPLHF	TGTGCCAGCGGTCGGTCACCCCTCCACTTT	TRBJ1-6	few	TRBV28	NA
CASSLAARGNEQYF	TGCGCCAGCAGCTTGGCCGCCAGGGGGAACGAGCAGTACTTC	TRBJ2-7	NA	TRBV5-1	TRBD1
CSVAHNTEAFF	TGCAGCGTTGCCCACAACACTGAAGCTTTCTTT	TRBJ1-1	NA	TRBV29-1	NA
CASSPRDRVLRSYNSPLHF	TGTGCCAGCAGTCCCAGAGACAGGGTCTTGAGGTCCTATAATTCACCCCTCCACTTT	TRBJ1-6	NA	TRBV6-1	TRBD1
CASTSTGTKTYEQYF	TGTGCCAGCACCAGCACCGGGACAAAAACCTACGAGCAGTACTTC	TRBJ2-7	NA	TRBV6-6	NA
CSAGPGLSYNEQFF	TGCAGTGCTGGGCCGGGACTGTCCTACAATGAGCAGTTCTTC	TRBJ2-1	NA	TRBV20-1	NA
CASSSSIQGLNGYTF	TGTGCCAGCAGTTCCTCGATACAGGGTTTGAATGGCTACACCTTC	TRBJ1-2	NA	TRBV28	NA
CASSQGGTSWNEQYF	TGCGCCAGCAGCCAGGGAGGGACTAGCTGGAACGAGCAGTACTTC	TRBJ2-7	NA	TRBV4-1	TRBD2
CASALKGGLSNEKLFF	TGTGCCAGCGCCTTAAAAGGGGGCCTATCTAATGAAAAACTGTTTTTT	TRBJ1-4	NA	TRBV7-9	TRBD1
CASSLEWNQETQYF	TGTGCCAGCAGCTTGGAGTGGAATCAAGAGACCCAGTACTTC	TRBJ2-5	NA	TRBV5-5	NA
CASSVGTGTYNEQFF	TGTGCCAGCAGTGTCGGGACTGGCACCTACAATGAGCAGTTCTTC	TRBJ2-1	NA	TRBV2	NA
CASGTPNEQFF	TGTGCCAGCGGGACCCCCAATGAGCAGTTCTTC	TRBJ2-1	few	TRBV12-3/TRBV12-4	NA
CASSDHRQGHRQETQYF	TGTGCCAGCAGTGACCATAGACAGGGTCACCGGCAAGAGACCCAGTACTTC	TRBJ2-5	NA	TRBV25-1	TRBD1
CASRALREITDTQYF	TGTGCCTCTCGAGCCCTGCGGGAGATAACAGATACGCAGTATTTT	TRBJ2-3	NA	TRBV6-5	TRBD2
CSVEASSTDTQYF	TGCAGCGTTGAGGCGTCTAGCACAGATACGCAGTATTTT	TRBJ2-3	few	TRBV29-1	NA
CAIRHSNQPQHF	TGTGCCATCAGACATAGCAATCAGCCCCAGCATTTT	TRBJ1-5	NA	TRBV10-3	NA
CASSRFRATNEKLFF	TGTGCCAGCAGTCGCTTCAGGGCAACTAATGAAAAACTGTTTTTT	TRBJ1-4	NA	TRBV27	NA
CASRGNLPLLRATETNEKLFF	TGTGCCAGCAGGGGAAACCTACCGTTATTGCGGGCCACCGAAACTAATGAAAAACTGTTTTTT	TRBJ1-4	NA	TRBV2	NA
CASSLVKKGVTYNSPPHF	TGTGCCAGCAGTTTAGTAAAAAAGGGGGTCACCTATAATTCACCCCCCCACTTT	TRBJ1-6	once	TRBV27	NA
CASSLVLAGSSYNEQFF	TGCGCCAGCAGCTTGGTACTAGCGGGGAGCTCCTACAATGAGCAGTTCTTC	TRBJ2-1	NA	TRBV5-1	TRBD2
CASSPRGQVSTDTQYF	TGTGCCAGCAGCCCTAGAGGACAGGTCAGCACAGATACGCAGTATTTT	TRBJ2-3	few	TRBV7-9	TRBD1
CSARDFGTGLVATQYF	TGCAGTGCTAGAGATTTTGGGACAGGACTGGTGGCTACGCAGTATTTT	TRBJ2-3	NA	TRBV20-1	TRBD1
CASSLALHRGSYNEQFF	TGCGCCAGCAGCTTGGCCCTCCACAGGGGGTCCTACAATGAGCAGTTCTTC	TRBJ2-1	few	TRBV5-1	TRBD1
CASSSGGRENIQYF	TGTGCCAGCAGTTCCGGGGGCAGGGAAAACATTCAGTACTTC	TRBJ2-4	NA	TRBV7-9	NA
CASSMKRETQYF	TGTGCCAGTAGTATGAAGCGGGAGACCCAGTACTTC	TRBJ2-5	NA	TRBV19	NA
CASSLGAGGLAYEQYF	TGCGCCAGCAGCTTGGGGGCAGGGGGTCTAGCCTACGAGCAGTACTTC	TRBJ2-7	NA	TRBV5-1	TRBD1
CASSLDFQEQGRSYNEQFF	TGTGCCAGCAGCTTAGATTTTCAAGAACAGGGTCGCTCCTACAATGAGCAGTTCTTC	TRBJ2-1	NA	TRBV11-2	NA
CATSEDRQETQYF	TGTGCCACCAGTGAGGACCGACAAGAGACCCAGTACTTC	TRBJ2-5	NA	TRBV24-1	NA
CAIREEILGNYGYTF	TGTGCCATCAGGGAGGAGATCTTAGGGAACTATGGCTACACCTTC	TRBJ1-2	many	TRBV10-3	NA
CASSLTSGAFRETQYF	TGTGCCAGCAGCTTAACTAGCGGGGCTTTCCGGGAGACCCAGTACTTC	TRBJ2-5	NA	TRBV7-2	TRBD2
CASSPLAAPSYNEQYF	TGTGCCAGCAGCCCGCTAGCGGCCCCCTCCTACAATGAGCAGTACTTC	TRBJ2-7	NA	TRBV7-9	TRBD2
CASSRRGGLYEQYF	TGTGCCAGCTCCCGGCGGGGGGGCCTCTACGAGCAGTACTTC	TRBJ2-7	NA	TRBV27	TRBD2
CASSQSQAGSPYEQYF	TGCGCCAGCAGCCAATCGCAAGCAGGGAGTCCCTACGAGCAGTACTTC	TRBJ2-7	NA	TRBV4-1	NA
CGAPKRVSTDTQYF	TGCGGTGCTCCTAAGCGGGTTAGCACAGATACGCAGTATTTT	TRBJ2-3	NA	TRBV20-1	NA
CASSLGAGGYYGYTF	TGCGCCAGCAGCTTGGGGGCAGGGGGCTACTATGGCTACACCTTC	TRBJ1-2	many	TRBV5-1	TRBD1
CATSTRSSYEQYF	TGCGCCACCTCGACGAGGAGCTCCTACGAGCAGTACTTC	TRBJ2-7	NA	TRBV5-1	NA
CASSLVGGWDSGTDTQYF	TGTGCCAGCAGCTTGGTCGGTGGCTGGGATTCGGGCACAGATACGCAGTATTTT	TRBJ2-3	few	TRBV5-8	NA
CSARGRDRGYYGYTF	TGCAGTGCTAGAGGCCGGGACAGGGGCTACTATGGCTACACCTTC	TRBJ1-2	few	TRBV20-1	TRBD1